These T cell receptor beta chains were read from a single sample in a study of blood T cell repertoires in COVID-19. The assay was immunoSEQ multiplex PCR, and TCRdb's table has in-frame clones only and misses some. The sample lists about 210,000 clones, 80% to 90% occurring once. The sample consisted of peripheral blood. The receptors derive from a man in his fifties with active or convalescent COVID-19. Each CDR3 is given with its conserved first and last residue. A D gene is named only where the DNA matches it firmly. Rows give clone size only sometimes, using once, few, many, or a class for an expanded clone.

d_call	cdr3_length	v_call	clone_size	j_call	cdr3_aa	cdr3_nt
NA	13	TRBV28	NA	TRBJ1-3	CASSLAGGYTIYF	TGTGCCAGCAGTTTAGCGGGGGGCTACACCATATATTTT
NA	15	TRBV6-5	NA	TRBJ2-7	CASRRPGHPPSEQYF	TGTGCCAGCAGAAGACCGGGACACCCTCCCTCCGAGCAGTACTTC
NA	15	TRBV27	NA	TRBJ2-1	CASSFREITYNEQFF	TGTGCCAGCAGCTTCCGGGAGATCACATACAATGAGCAGTTCTTC
NA	13	TRBV30	few	TRBJ1-2	CAWSNTRGRGYTF	TGTGCCTGGAGTAACACCAGGGGAAGGGGCTACACCTTC
TRBD2	17	TRBV5-1	once	TRBJ2-5	CASSPGLAVGYQETQYF	TGCGCCAGCAGTCCGGGACTAGCGGTCGGTTACCAAGAGACCCAGTACTTC
TRBD2	16	TRBV5-1	NA	TRBJ2-4	CASSPGLGGGKNIQYF	TGCGCCAGCAGCCCCGGACTAGGCGGGGGCAAAAACATTCAGTACTTC
TRBD2	20	TRBV6-2/TRBV6-3	NA	TRBJ2-1	CASSYSGLAGGHNSYNEQFF	TGTGCCAGCAGTTACTCCGGACTAGCGGGAGGGCACAACTCCTACAATGAGCAGTTCTTC
TRBD1	17	TRBV19	NA	TRBJ2-7	CASSAIEGALVLNEQYF	TGTGCCAGTAGCGCCATCGAGGGGGCGCTCGTCCTGAACGAGCAGTACTTC
NA	15	TRBV7-2	NA	TRBJ2-7	CASSLVWEPVYEQYF	TGTGCCAGCAGCTTAGTATGGGAGCCCGTCTACGAGCAGTACTTC
NA	15	TRBV7-6	NA	TRBJ2-7	CASSLEGGQNSEQYF	TGTGCCAGCAGCTTAGAAGGCGGACAGAACTCCGAGCAGTACTTC
NA	15	TRBV7-9	few	TRBJ2-7	CASSSEPTGGGEQYF	TGTGCCAGCAGCTCGGAGCCCACGGGTGGCGGCGAGCAGTACTTC
NA	13	TRBV2	NA	TRBJ1-5	CASSRGGNQPQHF	TGTGCCAGCAGCAGGGGAGGCAATCAGCCCCAGCATTTT
NA	16	TRBV19	NA	TRBJ1-1	CASSTLSAGSNTEAFF	TGTGCCAGTAGTACCCTGTCGGCAGGGTCGAACACTGAAGCTTTCTTT
TRBD1	15	TRBV3-1/TRBV3-2	NA	TRBJ1-1	CASSLRTGRSTEAFF	TGTGCCAGCAGCCTTCGGACAGGGAGAAGTACTGAAGCTTTCTTT
TRBD1	17	TRBV19	NA	TRBJ2-6	CASSIRDRPSGANVLTF	TGTGCCAGTAGTATCCGGGACAGGCCCTCTGGGGCCAACGTCCTGACTTTC
NA	14	TRBV11-2	NA	TRBJ2-1	CASSLVRTPGEQFF	TGTGCCAGCAGCTTAGTCAGGACTCCGGGTGAGCAGTTCTTC
TRBD1	14	TRBV19	NA	TRBJ2-7	CASSVRDRGGEQYF	TGTGCCAGTAGTGTCCGGGACAGGGGTGGCGAGCAGTACTTC
NA	11	TRBV10-2	NA	TRBJ2-1	CASTEGDEQFF	TGCGCCAGCACCGAGGGGGATGAGCAGTTCTTC
TRBD2	15	TRBV4-1	NA	TRBJ2-1	CASSQYSGRVDEQFF	TGCGCCAGCAGCCAATACAGCGGGAGGGTCGATGAGCAGTTCTTC
TRBD1	12	TRBV6-6	NA	TRBJ2-3	CASSDRGDTQYF	TGTGCCAGCAGCGACAGGGGAGATACGCAGTATTTT
NA	13	TRBV5-1	NA	TRBJ2-7	CASSLIEFGEQYF	TGCGCCAGCAGCTTGATAGAGTTCGGTGAGCAGTACTTC
NA	15	TRBV6-6	NA	TRBJ2-7	CASSSSPLGAIEQYF	TGTGCCAGCAGTTCATCGCCGTTAGGGGCAATCGAGCAGTACTTC
TRBD2	15	TRBV18	NA	TRBJ2-1	CASSPPSGAGNEQFF	TGTGCCAGCTCACCGCCTAGCGGGGCCGGTAATGAGCAGTTCTTC
NA	15	TRBV9	NA	TRBJ1-1	CASSVVGRGGAEAFF	TGTGCCAGCAGCGTAGTAGGACGTGGAGGGGCTGAAGCTTTCTTT
NA	16	TRBV11-2	NA	TRBJ2-4	CASSFIRQLAKNIQYF	TGTGCCAGCAGCTTTATTCGCCAGTTAGCCAAAAACATTCAGTACTTC